The 13 T cell receptor beta chains in this list originate from one sample, sequenced in a study of beta chain features in type 1 diabetes. Study results and limitations: All four CD4+ subsets of Type 1 diabetes patients contained TCRB CDR3s that were moderately but significantly shorter.

Which antigens these TCRs recognize remains unknown. The isolated RNA, all of it, was reverse transcribed, so expressed TCRB transcripts were what got sequenced. Clones were read by immunoSEQ multiplex PCR, and TCRdb kept only the in-frame ones, dropping some. This sample has around 50,000 clones, with around 45% found just once. The source material was stem cell memory CD4+ T cells from blood. The receptor set was obtained from a young man with type 1 diabetes.

The CDR3 DNA follows: TGCGCCAGCAGCCAAGTCGTCATGGGGCTCGAGCAGTACTTC. It is translated as CASSQVVMGLEQYF. The rearrangement uses TRBV4-3 and TRBJ2-7; tentative D call: TRBD1 (5 bases). The CDR3 is 14 amino acids. The germline V gene has CDR1 LGHNA and CDR2 YSLEER. Trimming pared 1 base from V and 6 bases from J, leaving 13 bases between.

This clone was observed a few times. J is TRBJ2-1 and V is TRBV5-1; no definite D call. This CDR3 is built from 16 residues. The ends were cut back, 4 bases at V and 4 bases at J, with 18 bases in the middle. CDR1 and CDR2 (germline): SGHRS, YFSETQ. The CDR3 sequence is CASSPVAALRYNEQFF. CDR3 sequence (DNA): TGCGCCAGCAGCCCCGTGGCCGCTCTTCGATACAATGAGCAGTTCTTC.

The rearrangement links TRBV19 to TRBJ2-1, with TRBD2 matching 9 bases. V shed 6 bases and J 2 bases; nucleotides not matched to a gene: 5. Germline CDR1 reads LNHDA; CDR2 reads SQIVND (reference sequence). The length of the CDR3 is 15 residues. The CDR3 spells CASRLAGDPYNEQFF. CDR3 DNA: TGTGCCAGTAGGTTAGCGGGAGACCCCTACAATGAGCAGTTCTTC. The full variable domain, completed using reference TRBV19 and TRBJ2-1, is DGGITQSPKYLFRKEGQNVTLSCEQNLNHDAMYWYRQDPGQGLRLIYYSQIVNDFQKGDIAEGYSVSREKKESFPLTVTSAQKNPTAFYLCASRLAGDPYNEQFFGPGTRLTVL.

The chain recombines TRBV19 with TRBJ2-2; 7 bases align to TRBD1. The CDR3 has 15 amino acids. Unmatched junction bases numbered 3, after V lost 4 bases and J lost 1 base. Germline CDR1 and CDR2: LNHDA and SQIVND (reference sequence). CDR3 residues: CASSNRDRNTGELFF. The DNA of the CDR3 is TGTGCCAGTAGTAACCGGGACAGGAACACCGGGGAGCTGTTTTTT.

The rearrangement uses TRBV6-1 and TRBJ2-5; perhaps TRBD2 as D (6 bases). CDR1 MNHNS and CDR2 SASEGT come from the germline V gene. Trimming left V 5 bases short and J 1 base short, with 14 bases between. This CDR3 spans 15 amino acids. CDR3 sequence reads: CASSRVWGLQETQYF. DNA of the CDR3: TGTGCCAGCAGTCGAGTGTGGGGACTCCAAGAGACCCAGTACTTC.

The rearrangement joins TRBV7-9 to TRBJ1-1, with D perhaps matching TRBD1 (6 bases). Germline V lookup: CDR1 SEHNR, CDR2 FQNEAQ (reference sequence). This CDR3 spans 14 amino acids. Trimming left V 3 bases short and J 0 bases short, with 8 bases between. In nucleotides, the CDR3 is TGTGCCAGCAGCTTTCAGGGGTTGAACACTGAAGCTTTCTTT. Translated, it gives CASSFQGLNTEAFF. Full variable domain (rest looked up from reference TRBV7-9 and TRBJ1-1): DTGVSQNPRHKITKRGQNVTFRCDPISEHNRLYWYRQTLGQGPEFLTYFQNEAQLEKSRLLSDRFSAERPKGSFSTLEIQRTEQGDSAMYLCASSFQGLNTEAFFGQGTRLTVV.

The chain has TRBV5-1 and TRBJ2-5; no reliable D call. V gave up 7 bases and J gave up 0 bases, with 7 bases separating them. CDR3 length: 12 amino acids. Germline CDR1 reads SGHRS; CDR2 reads YFSETQ. The CDR3 coding sequence is TGCGCCAGCGCCCGGGACCAAGAGACCCAGTACTTC. Residues: CASARDQETQYF.

In its sample, this clone was seen a few times. J is TRBJ1-1 and V is TRBV27; D is possibly TRBD1 (5 bases). The V end lost 6 bases, the J end lost 0 bases, and 11 bases lay between the germline ends. This CDR3 has 14 amino acids. Looked up from germline, CDR1 is MNHEY and CDR2 is SMNVEV (reference sequence). DNA for the CDR3: TGTGCCAGCAGCCCGGTCAGGGTGAACACTGAAGCTTTCTTT. Protein: CASSPVRVNTEAFF.

The V and J genes are TRBV5-1 and TRBJ2-7, with 8 bases identical to TRBD1. This CDR3 spans 15 amino acids. V trimming: 0 bases; J trimming: 1 base; junction bases outside the gene matches: 3. Germline lookup yields CDR1 SGHRS and CDR2 YFSETQ. Written as DNA, the CDR3 is TGCGCCAGCAGCTTGGCGACAGGGGCTTCCTACGAGCAGTACTTC. It specifies CASSLATGASYEQYF.

In its sample, this clone was seen a few times. Here the CDR3 reads CASSLAHTNEQFF. The CDR3 nucleotides are TGTGCCAGCAGCTTAGCACACACCAATGAGCAGTTCTTC. J is TRBJ2-1 and V is TRBV7-8; D is unclear. The CDR3 length is 13 residues. Trimming took 0 bases from V and 6 from J, leaving 6 bases between them. CDR1 is SGHVS, CDR2 FQNEAQ, per germline.

The V and J genes are TRBV7-3 and TRBJ2-2; TRBD1 matches 11 bases. The V segment lost 5 bases and the J segment 6 bases; nucleotides outside the gene matches: 5. Per germline, CDR1 SGHTA and CDR2 FQGTGA. CDR3 length equals 15 residues. This chain's CDR3 is CASSPTGQGAGELFF. The CDR3 DNA reads TGTGCCAGCAGCCCCACGGGACAGGGGGCCGGGGAGCTGTTTTTT.

V and J are TRBV5-4 and TRBJ2-2; 8 bases match TRBD1. This CDR3 comprises 14 residues. J gave up 6 bases and V 4 bases, and 5 bases lay outside the gene matches. Germline V lookup: CDR1 SGHNT, CDR2 YYREEE (reference sequence). CDR3: CASSRWTGPGELFF. CDR3 nucleotides: TGTGCCAGCAGCCGATGGACAGGGCCCGGGGAGCTGTTTTTT.

Of note for this clone: One end of the junction does not line up with germline, which may come from a read error. The rearrangement joins TRBV25-1 to TRBJ1-2; TRBD1 is a possible D gene (6 bases). Germline V gene sequence: CDR1 MGHDK, CDR2 SYGVNS. The CDR3 runs 8 residues. CDR3 coding DNA: TGTGCCACAGAAGGGGGGGACTTC. Protein sequence: CATEGGDF.